One sample yielded the 6 T cell receptor beta chains listed below, sequenced in a study of regulatory T cells in long-lasting Graves disease. Indicated time point: newly diagnosed GD, antithyroid drugs for less than 3 months. Following extraction of RNA from PBMCs, that RNA was used to make the TCR library. iRepertoire HTBI primers and Arm-PCR of CDR3 regions built TCR beta libraries. One entry per CDR3 protein results from TCRdb running MiXCR on the multiplex PCR reads. The sample shows approximately 360,000 distinct CDR3 sequences, over 9.5% of them seen only once. This sample was shared with a second study, whose subject was T cells in Graves' hyperthyroidism and ophthalmopathy.

This specimen consisted of peripheral blood mononuclear cells (PBMCs), obtained at new diagnosis, from a patient treated with antithyroid drugs. The receptors come from a woman aged 18-30 years with Graves disease.

This clonotype has ten or more counts. This chain uses TRBV7-9 with TRBJ2-7; a weak D match, TRBD1 (6 bases). V was cut by 1 base and J by 6 bases, with 10 bases left in between. Germline V gene sequence: CDR1 SEHNR, CDR2 FQNEAQ (reference sequence). The CDR3 has 13 amino acids. In DNA form, the CDR3 reads TGTGCCAGCAGCTTAGGGTCCAGGGGCGAGCAGTACTTC. Protein sequence: CASSLGSRGEQYF.

The chain has TRBV19 and TRBJ2-5; D is unresolved. Trimming removed 10 bases from V and 5 bases from J, with 20 bases in between. Germline CDR1 reads LNHDA; CDR2 reads SQIVND (reference sequence). The length of the CDR3 is 14 residues. The CDR3 protein is CATSGPTAGETQYF. CDR3 nucleotide sequence: TGTGCCACGTCCGGCCCCACCGCCGGGGAGACCCAGTACTTC.

This clonotype has ten or more counts. The V and J genes are TRBV27 and TRBJ1-1; 7 bases line up with TRBD1. This CDR3 has 14 residues. The V gene's germline CDR1 is MNHEY and CDR2 SMNVEV (reference sequence). V shed 6 bases, J shed 2 bases, and the junction held 6 bases outside the gene matches. Here the CDR3 DNA reads TGTGCCAGCAGGTGGACAGGTGAAAACACTGAAGCTTTCTTT. This translates into CASRWTGENTEAFF.

This clonotype was detected many times. The chain carries TRBV13 and TRBJ1-1; D is perhaps TRBD1 (5 bases). Per germline, CDR1 PRHDT and CDR2 FYEKMQ (reference sequence). V lost 3 bases and J lost 8, with 10 bases in between. This CDR3 has 12 residues. For the CDR3, the DNA is TGTGCCAGCAGCTTCAGGGTTAGGGAAGCTTTCTTT. It translates to CASSFRVREAFF. The full variable domain, in which reference TRBV13 and TRBJ1-1 provide the parts outside the CDR3, is AAGVIQSPRHLIKEKRETATLKCYPIPRHDTVYWYQQGPGQDPQFLISFYEKMQSDKGSIPDRFSAQQFSDYHSELNMSSLELGDSALYFCASSFRVREAFFGQGTRLTVV.

The V call is TRBV6-1, the J call TRBJ2-7, with a weak D call TRBD2 (5 bases). This CDR3 has 14 residues. Per the germline V gene, CDR1 is MNHNS and CDR2 is SASEGT. V was pared by 10 bases and J by 3 bases, with 19 bases between. CDR3 loop: CATKRETQFYEQYF. CDR3 DNA: TGTGCCACAAAGAGGGAAACCCAATTCTACGAGCAGTACTTC.

This clonotype was detected many times. The chain employs TRBV5-8 and TRBJ1-2, with TRBD1 identical over 10 bases. This CDR3 contains 14 residues. CDR1 and CDR2 from the germline V gene are SGHTS and YDEGEE. V shed 1 base, J shed 5 bases, and the junction held 2 bases outside the gene matches. The CDR3 spells CASSLRQGAYGYTF. The DNA for the CDR3 is TGTGCCAGCAGCTTGAGACAGGGGGCGTATGGCTACACCTTC.